Listed below are T cell receptor beta chains from one sample, sequenced in a study of cytomegalovirus exposure and HLA in healthy donors. The assay was immunoSEQ multiplex PCR, and TCRdb's table has in-frame clones only and misses some. Among 200,000 to 300,000 clones listed, roughly 90% were seen once. Sequenced material: PBMCs. All receptors come from a young man in good health and CMV-seropositive. Each CDR3 is given with its conserved first and last residue. D genes are given only for firm matches. The listing skips clone size in some rows; elsewhere it reads once, few, many or a size class.

>-|TRBV23-1|once|TRBJ2-7
TGCGCCAGCAACCAACGGGCAGGGCAGGGCGAGCAGTACTTC
CASNQRAGQGEQYF
>TRBD1|TRBV25-1|few|TRBJ2-1
TGTGCCAGCAGGGGGACAGAGGGATACAATGAGCAGTTCTTC
CASRGTEGYNEQFF
>TRBD1|TRBV7-9|-|TRBJ1-2
TGTGCCAGCAGCTTTCGTGGGACAGGGACTCCTAACTATGGCTACACCTTC
CASSFRGTGTPNYGYTF
>-|TRBV30|-|TRBJ1-5
TGTGCCTGGAGTGTAAAGGGCCTTAGTGGGTTTCAGCCCCAGCATTTT
CAWSVKGLSGFQPQHF
>-|TRBV19|-|TRBJ2-7
TGTGCCAGTAGTGCACGGGACCGAACATACGAGCAGTACTTC
CASSARDRTYEQYF
>-|TRBV4-2|-|TRBJ2-3
TGTGCCAGCAGCCAAGAGGTAGGGGGAGCAGATACGCAGTATTTT
CASSQEVGGADTQYF
>-|TRBV7-9|-|TRBJ1-1
TGTGCCAGCAGCTTAGTATTGTCGCCGATGGGGTCGGGTGAAGCTTTCTTT
CASSLVLSPMGSGEAFF
>-|TRBV28|-|TRBJ1-1
TGTGCCAGCAGTTTGGGGGGGCGGGTCTCAACTGAAGCTTTCTTT
CASSLGGRVSTEAFF
>-|TRBV30|-|TRBJ1-1
TGTGCCTGGAAGACAGGCATGAACACTGAAGCTTTCTTT
CAWKTGMNTEAFF
>-|TRBV7-2|-|TRBJ1-2
TGTGCCAGCAGCCAATTCTCTGGCTACACCTTC
CASSQFSGYTF
>-|TRBV10-3|-|TRBJ1-4
TGTGCCATCAGTGGCGGGGACTTGGGAGAAAAACTGTTTTTT
CAISGGDLGEKLFF
>TRBD1|TRBV2|-|TRBJ1-2
TGTGCCAGCAGAGGACAGGGTGAGGGTGGCTACACCTTC
CASRGQGEGGYTF
>-|TRBV30|-|TRBJ1-5
TGTGCCTGGAGTGTCGAGGGGCCGGCTTCCCAGCATTTT
CAWSVEGPASQHF
>-|TRBV7-9|-|TRBJ2-5
TGTGCCAGCAGCCCGATACTGGAGACCCAGTACTTC
CASSPILETQYF
>-|TRBV4-1|-|TRBJ1-5
TGCGCCAGCAGCCTGAGGGGTGCCGGCAATCAGCCCCAGCATTTT
CASSLRGAGNQPQHF
>TRBD1|TRBV28|-|TRBJ2-7
TGTGCCAGCAGTTTACCCGGGACAGTGCAGTACTTC
CASSLPGTVQYF
>-|TRBV21-1|-|TRBJ2-7
TGTGCCAGCAGCCAAAGGAACCGGGTATCCTACGAGCAGTACTTC
CASSQRNRVSYEQYF
>-|TRBV10-3|once|TRBJ1-2
TGTGCCACCGCTGGATCCGGGGTCTATGGCTACACCTTC
CATAGSGVYGYTF
>-|TRBV7-2|once|TRBJ2-7
TGTGCCAGCAGCTTAGTGACGGGAGCCTACGAGCAGTACTTC
CASSLVTGAYEQYF
>TRBD1|TRBV2|-|TRBJ1-1
TGTGCCAGCAGAGGGGGACAGGGGAGTTGGGGTTACACTGAAGCTTTCTTT
CASRGGQGSWGYTEAFF
>TRBD1|TRBV6-1|-|TRBJ1-5
TGTGCCAGCAATATCAGGGGGGGCCAGCCCCAGCATTTT
CASNIRGGQPQHF
>TRBD1|TRBV6-1|-|TRBJ1-1
TGTGCCATCAGACAGGGCGGCACTGAAGCTTTCTTT
CAIRQGGTEAFF
>TRBD1|TRBV5-1|-|TRBJ2-7
TGCGCCAGCTGGTACGGGACAGGGCACTACGAGCAGTACTTC
CASWYGTGHYEQYF
>-|TRBV6-1|-|TRBJ1-5
TGTGCCAGCCTGGGTTACAATCAGCCCCAGCATTTT
CASLGYNQPQHF
>TRBD1|TRBV30|few|TRBJ1-4
TGTGCCTGTCCGGGACAGGAAGGTGAAAAACTGTTTTTT
CACPGQEGEKLFF
>-|TRBV19|once|TRBJ2-2
TGTGCCAGTAGCCCGGGACTTTCGAACACCGGGGAGCTGTTTTTT
CASSPGLSNTGELFF
>-|TRBV5-1|-|TRBJ1-1
TGCGCCAGCAGCGACCTGGGGGCGTCCACTGAAGCTTTCTTT
CASSDLGASTEAFF
>-|TRBV27|-|TRBJ1-1
TGTGCCAGCACCCCGTTCCAGGGACTGGTCCCTGGCACTGAAGCTTTCTTT
CASTPFQGLVPGTEAFF
>-|TRBV6-1|-|TRBJ1-5
TGTGCCAGCAAGCCCGGCAATAGCAATCAGCCCCAGCATTTT
CASKPGNSNQPQHF
>-|TRBV5-6|-|TRBJ2-7
TGTGCCAGCAGCCCGAGCTGGTCCCCCTACGAGCAGTACTTC
CASSPSWSPYEQYF
>-|TRBV27|-|TRBJ2-7
TGTGCCAGCAGTTTAGGGGACTCCTATTCATACGAGCAGTACTTC
CASSLGDSYSYEQYF
>-|TRBV10-3|-|TRBJ2-1
TGTGCCACGAGATATAGCGTTATAGGCCTCAATGAGCAGTTCTTC
CATRYSVIGLNEQFF
>-|TRBV28|-|TRBJ1-4
TGTGCCACCATGACAGGCACCCTCTCCAATGAAAAACTGTTTTTT
CATMTGTLSNEKLFF
>-|TRBV7-2|-|TRBJ1-2
TGTGCCAGCAGTCAACAGGGTGGCTATGGCTACACCTTC
CASSQQGGYGYTF
>-|TRBV5-4|-|TRBJ1-4
TGTGCCAGCAGCCCCCAGGGAGGAGAAAAACTGTTTTTT
CASSPQGGEKLFF
>TRBD2|TRBV29-1|-|TRBJ2-1
TGCAGCGTTGCGAGGGGACTAGCGGGATATGAGCAGTTCTTC
CSVARGLAGYEQFF
>TRBD1|TRBV28|-|TRBJ1-2
TGTGCCAGCAGGGACCGGGACAGGTACTATGGCTACACCTTC
CASRDRDRYYGYTF
>-|TRBV5-1|-|TRBJ1-3
TGCGCCAGCAGTTTCGCGGGGGGGTCTGGAAACACCATATATTTT
CASSFAGGSGNTIYF
>TRBD2|TRBV19|-|TRBJ2-1
TGTGCCTCCCGGGGAGGTAGCGGGAGCTCCTACAATGAGCAGTTCTTC
CASRGGSGSSYNEQFF
>-|TRBV4-3|-|TRBJ1-3
TGCGCCAGCAGCCAAGTAGGCAGGGCGGTTTCTGGAAACACCATATATTTT
CASSQVGRAVSGNTIYF
>TRBD2|TRBV29-1|-|TRBJ2-1
TGCAGCTCCGGGACTAGCGGGAGTAATGAGCAGTTCTTC
CSSGTSGSNEQFF